Listed below are T cell receptor beta chains from one sample, sequenced in a study of cytomegalovirus exposure and HLA in healthy donors. Clones were read by immunoSEQ multiplex PCR, and TCRdb kept only the in-frame ones, dropping some. The data show some 65,000 clones, with less than 75% seen just once and over 9.5% held by the top ten. Specimen: PBMCs. The receptors come from a woman younger than 45 in good health and CMV-seronegative. Both conserved end residues are part of each CDR3. The D gene is left open where the match is weak. Clone size, where shown, is once, few, many, or a class for clones that have expanded.

j_call: TRBJ1-6
clone_size: -
v_call: TRBV7-9
d_call: -
cdr3_aa: CASSPSRGNDSPLHF
cdr3_nt: TGTGCCAGCAGCCCCTCAAGGGGGAACGATTCACCCCTCCACTTT

j_call: TRBJ1-4
clone_size: few
v_call: TRBV28
d_call: TRBD1
cdr3_aa: CASSSTGQGSEKLFF
cdr3_nt: TGTGCCAGCAGTTCCACGGGACAGGGAAGTGAAAAACTGTTTTTT

j_call: TRBJ1-1
clone_size: -
v_call: TRBV11-2
d_call: -
cdr3_aa: CASSLDPRGGEAFF
cdr3_nt: TGTGCCAGCAGCTTAGACCCCCGGGGGGGTGAAGCTTTCTTT

j_call: TRBJ2-5
clone_size: -
v_call: TRBV2
d_call: -
cdr3_aa: CASTPMAQPQETQYF
cdr3_nt: TGTGCCAGCACTCCGATGGCACAGCCCCAAGAGACCCAGTACTTC

j_call: TRBJ2-5
clone_size: -
v_call: TRBV5-1
d_call: TRBD1
cdr3_aa: CASSLGQGTQETQYF
cdr3_nt: TGCGCCAGCAGCTTGGGACAGGGGACCCAAGAGACCCAGTACTTC

j_call: TRBJ1-1
clone_size: -
v_call: TRBV19
d_call: TRBD1
cdr3_aa: CASLGTGANTEAFF
cdr3_nt: TGTGCCAGTCTGGGTACAGGGGCGAACACTGAAGCTTTCTTT

j_call: TRBJ2-3
clone_size: few
v_call: TRBV7-2
d_call: TRBD2
cdr3_aa: CASSFPTSGGYTDTQYF
cdr3_nt: TGTGCCAGCAGCTTCCCGACTAGCGGGGGCTACACAGATACGCAGTATTTT

j_call: TRBJ1-2
clone_size: -
v_call: TRBV4-2
d_call: -
cdr3_aa: CASSQETGDYGYTF
cdr3_nt: TGTGCCAGCAGCCAAGAGACAGGCGATTATGGCTACACCTTC

j_call: TRBJ2-5
clone_size: -
v_call: TRBV20-1
d_call: -
cdr3_aa: CSATLMETQYF
cdr3_nt: TGCAGTGCTACACTTATGGAGACCCAGTACTTC

j_call: TRBJ1-5
clone_size: -
v_call: TRBV28
d_call: -
cdr3_aa: CASNIQYGRDQPQHF
cdr3_nt: TGTGCCAGCAATATACAGTACGGCCGAGATCAGCCCCAGCATTTT

j_call: TRBJ2-1
clone_size: -
v_call: TRBV27
d_call: -
cdr3_aa: CASSLYNEQFF
cdr3_nt: TGTGCCAGCAGCCTCTACAATGAGCAGTTCTTC

j_call: TRBJ1-1
clone_size: -
v_call: TRBV7-9
d_call: -
cdr3_aa: CASSLVPFRDGENTEAFF
cdr3_nt: TGTGCCAGCAGCTTAGTTCCGTTCAGGGATGGTGAAAACACTGAAGCTTTCTTT

j_call: TRBJ1-1
clone_size: few
v_call: TRBV4-1
d_call: -
cdr3_aa: CASSHSGTPNTEAFF
cdr3_nt: TGCGCCAGCAGCCATTCCGGGACACCGAACACTGAAGCTTTCTTT

j_call: TRBJ2-6
clone_size: -
v_call: TRBV10-1
d_call: -
cdr3_aa: CARQGSGANVLTF
cdr3_nt: TGCGCCAGACAGGGCTCTGGGGCCAACGTCCTGACTTTC

j_call: TRBJ1-3
clone_size: -
v_call: TRBV21-1
d_call: -
cdr3_aa: CASIFFRGASGNTIYF
cdr3_nt: TGTGCCAGCATATTTTTCAGGGGGGCGTCTGGAAACACCATATATTTT

j_call: TRBJ2-7
clone_size: few
v_call: TRBV7-9
d_call: -
cdr3_aa: CASSPTHTLHEQYF
cdr3_nt: TGTGCCAGCAGCCCAACCCACACGCTCCACGAGCAGTACTTC

j_call: TRBJ1-4
clone_size: -
v_call: TRBV14
d_call: -
cdr3_aa: CASSPQEKGEKLFF
cdr3_nt: TGTGCCAGCAGCCCTCAGGAAAAGGGGGAAAAACTGTTTTTT

j_call: TRBJ1-1
clone_size: once
v_call: TRBV7-3
d_call: -
cdr3_aa: CASSLSGRNTEAFF
cdr3_nt: TGTGCCAGCAGCTTAAGCGGCAGGAACACTGAAGCTTTCTTT

j_call: TRBJ2-3
clone_size: once
v_call: TRBV5-4
d_call: -
cdr3_aa: CASSPGLSGDTQYF
cdr3_nt: TGTGCCAGCAGCCCTGGACTATCCGGAGATACGCAGTATTTT

j_call: TRBJ2-3
clone_size: -
v_call: TRBV1
d_call: -
cdr3_aa: CTSSQDRLAGDEYTQYF
cdr3_nt: TGCACCAGCAGCCAAGATCGGCTAGCGGGGGATGAATATACGCAGTATTTT

j_call: TRBJ1-4
clone_size: -
v_call: TRBV20-1
d_call: -
cdr3_aa: CSAEDTEKLFF
cdr3_nt: TGCAGTGCTGAAGACACGGAAAAACTGTTTTTT

j_call: TRBJ2-7
clone_size: -
v_call: TRBV2
d_call: -
cdr3_aa: CASSGEVKDREGYEQYF
cdr3_nt: TGTGCCAGCAGCGGAGAGGTGAAGGACAGGGAGGGCTACGAGCAGTACTTC

j_call: TRBJ1-5
clone_size: -
v_call: TRBV6-4
d_call: -
cdr3_aa: CASSEGANQPQHF
cdr3_nt: TGTGCCAGCAGTGAGGGGGCCAATCAGCCCCAGCATTTT

j_call: TRBJ1-6
clone_size: -
v_call: TRBV7-9
d_call: -
cdr3_aa: CASSPTGYPNSPLHF
cdr3_nt: TGTGCCAGCAGCCCCACAGGGTATCCTAATTCACCCCTCCACTTT

j_call: TRBJ2-6
clone_size: -
v_call: TRBV19
d_call: TRBD2
cdr3_aa: CASNPSGRVSGANVLTF
cdr3_nt: TGTGCCAGTAACCCTAGCGGTAGGGTCTCTGGGGCCAACGTCCTGACTTTC

j_call: TRBJ1-1
clone_size: -
v_call: TRBV29-1
d_call: -
cdr3_aa: CSVEDGQGIAF
cdr3_nt: TGCAGCGTTGAAGATGGCCAGGGGATTGCTTTT

j_call: TRBJ2-2
clone_size: few
v_call: TRBV2
d_call: -
cdr3_aa: CASSDEISRAGTGELFF
cdr3_nt: TGTGCCAGCAGTGATGAAATCTCCCGTGCGGGCACCGGGGAGCTGTTTTTT

j_call: TRBJ2-5
clone_size: -
v_call: TRBV30
d_call: TRBD2
cdr3_aa: CAWSVRSSGGGLWETQYF
cdr3_nt: TGTGCCTGGAGTGTACGGAGTAGCGGGGGGGGATTATGGGAGACCCAGTACTTC

j_call: TRBJ2-7
clone_size: -
v_call: TRBV19
d_call: -
cdr3_aa: CASSPGSLYEQYF
cdr3_nt: TGTGCCAGTAGCCCCGGGTCCTTATACGAGCAGTACTTC

j_call: TRBJ2-5
clone_size: -
v_call: TRBV19
d_call: -
cdr3_aa: CASSNDRLWGGETQYF
cdr3_nt: TGTGCCAGTAGTAACGATAGGTTGTGGGGAGGAGAGACCCAGTACTTC

j_call: TRBJ2-7
clone_size: -
v_call: TRBV5-1
d_call: TRBD1
cdr3_aa: CASTPGQGVYEQYF
cdr3_nt: TGCGCCAGCACCCCCGGACAGGGGGTCTACGAGCAGTACTTC

j_call: TRBJ1-2
clone_size: -
v_call: TRBV4-2
d_call: TRBD1
cdr3_aa: CASSQDKGARGYTF
cdr3_nt: TGTGCCAGCAGCCAAGATAAGGGGGCCCGTGGCTACACCTTC

j_call: TRBJ1-5
clone_size: -
v_call: TRBV29-1
d_call: -
cdr3_aa: CSAAAGSNQPQHF
cdr3_nt: TGCAGCGCCGCAGCAGGGAGCAATCAGCCCCAGCATTTT

j_call: TRBJ1-2
clone_size: once
v_call: TRBV19
d_call: TRBD1
cdr3_aa: CASASPPGQGALRVTF
cdr3_nt: TGTGCCAGTGCATCTCCTCCGGGACAGGGGGCTCTAAGGGTCACCTTC

j_call: TRBJ1-5
clone_size: once
v_call: TRBV5-4
d_call: -
cdr3_aa: CASSPAGAGEPQHF
cdr3_nt: TGTGCCAGCAGCCCCGCCGGTGCGGGGGAGCCCCAGCATTTT

j_call: TRBJ2-3
clone_size: -
v_call: TRBV6-5
d_call: TRBD2
cdr3_aa: CASSYQPPGLSDTQYF
cdr3_nt: TGTGCCAGCAGTTACCAGCCCCCGGGACTATCAGATACGCAGTATTTT

j_call: TRBJ2-3
clone_size: -
v_call: TRBV5-1
d_call: TRBD2
cdr3_aa: CASSPGGRGSTDTQYF
cdr3_nt: TGCGCCAGCAGCCCCGGGGGGAGAGGTAGCACAGATACGCAGTATTTT

j_call: TRBJ1-2
clone_size: few
v_call: TRBV7-9
d_call: -
cdr3_aa: CASILAGEIYGYTF
cdr3_nt: -

j_call: TRBJ1-2
clone_size: few
v_call: TRBV14
d_call: -
cdr3_aa: CASSQDRTANYGYTF
cdr3_nt: TGTGCCAGCAGCCAAGATCGGACAGCCAACTATGGCTACACCTTC

j_call: TRBJ2-1
clone_size: medium-sized
v_call: TRBV6-4
d_call: TRBD2
cdr3_aa: CASSEAGGPNEQFF
cdr3_nt: TGTGCCAGCAGTGAAGCGGGGGGGCCCAATGAGCAGTTCTTC

j_call: TRBJ1-1
clone_size: few
v_call: TRBV10-1
d_call: -
cdr3_aa: CASSEKGQLNTEAFF
cdr3_nt: TGCGCCAGCAGTGAGAAAGGACAGCTGAACACTGAAGCTTTCTTT

j_call: TRBJ2-1
clone_size: once
v_call: TRBV6-5
d_call: -
cdr3_aa: CASSIQTRNEQFF
cdr3_nt: TGTGCCAGCAGCATACAGACACGTAATGAGCAGTTCTTC

j_call: TRBJ2-7
clone_size: few
v_call: TRBV6-6
d_call: -
cdr3_aa: CASSVADGAYEQYF
cdr3_nt: TGTGCCAGCAGTGTAGCGGACGGAGCCTACGAGCAGTACTTC

j_call: TRBJ2-1
clone_size: -
v_call: TRBV18
d_call: TRBD2
cdr3_aa: CASSRIGGGPYNEQFF
cdr3_nt: TGTGCCAGCTCACGCATTGGCGGGGGTCCCTACAATGAGCAGTTCTTC

j_call: TRBJ2-5
clone_size: -
v_call: TRBV7-2
d_call: TRBD2
cdr3_aa: CASTFPGGGETQYF
cdr3_nt: TGTGCCAGCACCTTCCCGGGGGGGGGAGAGACCCAGTACTTC

j_call: TRBJ1-1
clone_size: -
v_call: TRBV29-1
d_call: -
cdr3_aa: CSVEREARTEAFF
cdr3_nt: TGCAGCGTTGAACGGGAGGCTAGGACTGAAGCTTTCTTT